This T cell receptor (beta chain) came from a study of cytomegalovirus exposure and HLA in healthy donors. Study-level background: An early data release held tens of millions of unique TCRs from HLA-typed donors.

Concerning this clone itself: The antigen remains unidentified.

The PCR employed 60 Vbeta primers together with 13 Jbeta primers. Assay: immunoSEQ multiplex PCR; the TCRdb copy retains only in-frame clones and omits some. The data contain roughly 160,000 clones, roughly 77% of them singletons. Trimming stripped 3 bases from V and 6 bases from J, with 8 bases between. The CDR3 covers 13 residues. From germline, CDR1 is LNHDA and CDR2 SQIVND (reference sequence). The study, taken as a whole, reports: An analysis that was carried out later associated approximately 17,000 TCR beta sequences with HLA alleles at 0.05 false discovery rate.

The gene calls are TRBV19 and TRBJ2-2, with a weak D call TRBD2 (6 bases). Sequencing input: PBMCs. The sequence was collected from a woman in her forties in good health and CMV-seropositive. Here the CDR3 DNA reads TGTGCCAGTAGTATGAGGAGGGCCGGGGAGCTGTTTTTT. Residues: CASSMRRAGELFF. Based on the CDR3 plus reference TRBV19 and TRBJ2-2, the full variable domain is DGGITQSPKYLFRKEGQNVTLSCEQNLNHDAMYWYRQDPGQGLRLIYYSQIVNDFQKGDIAEGYSVSREKKESFPLTVTSAQKNPTAFYLCASSMRRAGELFFGEGSRLTVL.